A single sample gave rise to the 13 T cell receptor beta chains below, sequenced in a study of radiotherapy plus CTLA-4 blockade in lung cancer. Method: immunoSEQ multiplex PCR; TCRdb's copy keeps in-frame clones and lacks some. This table holds about 35,000 clones, about 85% found once. The specimen was peripheral blood, collected from a patient treated with radiotherapy plus ipilimumab. The receptors derive from a human donor with non-small cell lung cancer who had stable disease on radiotherapy plus ipilimumab.

V gene TRBV6-1 combines with J gene TRBJ2-5; D call uncertain. V was cut by 5 bases and J by 2 bases, with 12 bases left in between. This CDR3 has 14 residues. CDR1 MNHNS and CDR2 SASEGT come from the germline V gene. CDR3 protein: CASSNTAAQETQYF. The CDR3 bases are TGTGCCAGCAGTAACACTGCGGCTCAAGAGACCCAGTACTTC.

This chain joins TRBV28 and TRBJ1-3; 7 bases map to TRBD1. In germline, CDR1 is MDHEN, CDR2 SYDVKM. The V gene end was trimmed by 6 bases and the J gene end by 0 bases; junction bases not matched to a gene: 2. The CDR3 is made up of 14 amino acids. The chain's CDR3 is CASRSGGSGNTIYF. The CDR3 nucleotides read TGTGCCAGCAGATCAGGGGGCTCTGGAAACACCATATATTTT. The full variable domain, with the rest looked up from reference TRBV28 and TRBJ1-3, is DVKVTQSSRYLVKRTGEKVFLECVQDMDHENMFWYRQDPGLGLRLIYFSYDVKMKEKGDIPEGYSVSREKKERFSLILESASTNQTSMYLCASRSGGSGNTIYFGEGSWLTVV.

The V and J genes are TRBV28 and TRBJ1-1, with 7 bases that match TRBD1. V gave up 6 bases and J gave up 5 bases; unmatched junction bases: 9. The CDR3 has 14 residues. CDR1 is MDHEN, CDR2 SYDVKM, per germline. In DNA, the CDR3 is TGTGCCAGCAGACCAGGGGGAGGAGGGACTGAAGCTTTCTTT. It translates to CASRPGGGGTEAFF.

The gene calls are TRBV5-1 and TRBJ2-7, with 11 bases matching TRBD2. The V segment lost 0 bases and the J segment 2 bases; nucleotides outside the gene matches: 4. The length of the CDR3 is 16 residues. Germline V CDR1 and CDR2: SGHRS, YFSETQ. CDR3 region: CASSLVLAGGTYEQYF. The CDR3 nucleotides read TGCGCCAGCAGCTTGGTTCTAGCGGGGGGCACCTACGAGCAGTACTTC.

This clone has just one count. The V call is TRBV5-1, the J call TRBJ2-5, with 7 bases that match TRBD2. This CDR3 contains 16 residues. Germline values: CDR1 SGHRS, CDR2 YFSETQ. The trim removed 0 bases at V and 0 bases at J, leaving 5 bases unmatched. CDR3 loop: CASSLAQGGYQETQYF. CDR3 DNA sequence: TGCGCCAGCAGCTTGGCGCAGGGAGGGTACCAAGAGACCCAGTACTTC.

The J gene is TRBJ2-7, the V gene TRBV11-3; 7 nucleotides line up with TRBD2. CDR1 is SGHNT and CDR2 is YENEEA in the germline V gene. The CDR3 extends over 14 amino acids. After removal of 5 bases from V and 4 bases from J, the junction contained 8 bases not matched to a gene. CDR3 sequence: CASSPELLAYEQYF. The CDR3 DNA sequence: TGTGCCAGCAGCCCCGAATTACTAGCGTACGAGCAGTACTTC.

This clone is judged medium-sized. V and J are TRBV5-1 and TRBJ2-7, with a possible D match to TRBD2 (5 bases). Germline CDR1 and CDR2: SGHRS and YFSETQ. The CDR3 length is 16 residues. Trimming removed 4 bases from V and 2 bases from J, with 19 bases in between. The CDR3 sequence is CASSGGVLPDPYEQYF. The CDR3 DNA follows: TGCGCCAGCAGCGGAGGTGTCCTTCCGGACCCCTACGAGCAGTACTTC.

This chain uses TRBV4-3 with TRBJ2-1; 7 bases are shared with TRBD2. V dropped 0 bases and J dropped 5; count of bases not matched to a gene: 13. This CDR3 is built from 18 residues. From germline, CDR1 is LGHNA and CDR2 YSLEER. This CDR3 is CASSQDGPGRESHNEQFF. The CDR3 nucleotides are TGCGCCAGCAGCCAAGATGGCCCGGGGCGGGAGTCCCACAATGAGCAGTTCTTC.

The V gene is TRBV7-3, the J gene TRBJ1-6; 7 bases map to TRBD1. The CDR3 has 14 residues. Germline-derived CDR1 and CDR2 are SGHTA and FQGTGA. Germline trimming cut 6 bases from V and 4 bases from J; bases unmatched to any gene: 3. CDR3 nucleotides: TGTGCCAGCAGGGAGACAGGGTATAATTCACCCCTCCACTTT. This sequence encodes CASRETGYNSPLHF.

This chain uses TRBV7-2 with TRBJ2-2; D not certain. This CDR3 spans 12 amino acids. Trimming removed 2 bases at V and 5 bases at J, with 3 bases between. Germline V gene data show CDR1 as SGHTA and CDR2 as FQGNSA. Here the CDR3 DNA reads TGTGCCAGCAGCTTACCTACCGGGGAGCTGTTTTTT. Protein sequence: CASSLPTGELFF.

The chain combines TRBV11-2 with TRBJ2-5, with TRBD2 matching over 13 bases. CDR3 length equals 16 residues. Germline values: CDR1 SGHAT, CDR2 FQNNGV. J was trimmed by 4 bases and V by 5 bases; bases with no gene match: 7. Here the CDR3 reads CASSPPGLAGVETQYF. The CDR3 region has the DNA TGTGCCAGCAGCCCACCCGGACTAGCGGGAGTAGAGACCCAGTACTTC.

The V call is TRBV30, the J call TRBJ2-1; D remains unclear. The CDR3 consists of 14 residues. The V gene lost 0 bases and the J gene lost 3 bases, with 9 bases spanning the gap. Germline V gives CDR1 GTSNPN, CDR2 SVGIG (reference sequence). The chain's CDR3 is CAWSVTLDYNEQFF. The CDR3 region has the DNA TGTGCCTGGAGTGTAACCCTAGACTACAATGAGCAGTTCTTC.

The V gene is TRBV5-6, the J gene TRBJ2-5; D is undetermined. There are 14 residues in the CDR3. Trimming pared 0 bases from V and 5 bases from J, leaving 11 bases between. CDR1 is SGHDT and CDR2 is YYEEEE in the germline V gene. Here the CDR3 reads CASSLVAVGETQYF. The CDR3 DNA is TGTGCCAGCAGCTTGGTGGCAGTCGGGGAGACCCAGTACTTC.